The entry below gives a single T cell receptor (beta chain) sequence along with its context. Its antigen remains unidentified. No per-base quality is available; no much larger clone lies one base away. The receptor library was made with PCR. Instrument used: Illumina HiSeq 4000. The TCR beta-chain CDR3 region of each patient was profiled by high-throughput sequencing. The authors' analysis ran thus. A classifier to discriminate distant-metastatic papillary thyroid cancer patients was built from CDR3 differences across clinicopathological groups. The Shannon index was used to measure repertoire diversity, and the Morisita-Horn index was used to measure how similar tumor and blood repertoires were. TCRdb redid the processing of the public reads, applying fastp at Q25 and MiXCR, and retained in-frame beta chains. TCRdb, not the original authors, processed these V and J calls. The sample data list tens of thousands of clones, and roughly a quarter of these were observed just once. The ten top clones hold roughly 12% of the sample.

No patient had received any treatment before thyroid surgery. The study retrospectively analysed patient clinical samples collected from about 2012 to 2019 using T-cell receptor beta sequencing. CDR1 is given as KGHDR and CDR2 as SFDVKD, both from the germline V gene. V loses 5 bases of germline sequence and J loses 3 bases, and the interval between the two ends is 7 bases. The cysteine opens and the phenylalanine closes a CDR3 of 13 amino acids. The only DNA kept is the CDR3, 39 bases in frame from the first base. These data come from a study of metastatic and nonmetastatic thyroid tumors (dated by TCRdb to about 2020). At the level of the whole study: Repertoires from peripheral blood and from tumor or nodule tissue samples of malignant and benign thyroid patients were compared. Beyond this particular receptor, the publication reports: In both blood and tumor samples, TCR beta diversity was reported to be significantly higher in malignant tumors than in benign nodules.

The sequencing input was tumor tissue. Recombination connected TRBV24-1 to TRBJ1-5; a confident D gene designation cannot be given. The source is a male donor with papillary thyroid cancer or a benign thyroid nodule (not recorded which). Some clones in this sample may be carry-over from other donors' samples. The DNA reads TGTGCCACCAGTGGCAGGAACAATCAGCCCCAGCATTTT. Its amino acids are CATSGRNNQPQHF.